The clone carrying this T cell receptor beta chain was found a few times. The sample originates from a study of T-cell memory formation after mild COVID-19. Trimming shortened V by 1 base and J by 7 bases, and 16 bases separated the two germline ends. The CDR3 runs to 14 residues. CDR1 DFQATT and CDR2 SNEGSKA come from the germline V gene (reference sequence). TCRdb analysed the 5' RACE reads with MiXCR anew, one entry per CDR3 protein. This sample yields 190,000 or so distinct CDR3 sequences, of which about 22% are seen a single time; roughly 23% belongs to the top ten. Sequencing was performed on PBMCs or a T cell subset sorted from them (not recorded which). The V and J genes are TRBV20-1 and TRBJ1-2; D is perhaps TRBD1 (6 bases). This receptor was taken from an adult woman who had mild COVID-19 (a few samples of this study predate the infection). Cell type and time point are not known. The CDR3 here is CSARVTGRSGGYTF. The DNA of the CDR3 is TGCAGTGCTAGAGTGACAGGACGGTCAGGTGGCTACACCTTC.